The 3 T cell receptor beta chains listed next were all sequenced from one sample in a study of response to subunit inactivated influenza vaccine. TCRdb re-called the RT-PCR reads through MiXCR, storing one row per CDR3 protein. This table has 500,000 to 550,000 distinct CDR3 sequences, roughly 7.9% appearing once. Source: PBMCs from blood, taken less than 25 months after vaccination. These receptor sequences come from a man in his fifties or sixties who received an inactivated influenza vaccine.

This clonotype was detected a few times. CDR3 in DNA: TGTGCCAGCAGTTGGGGACAGGGCGGTGGTCAGCCCCAGCATTTT. Translated, it gives CASSWGQGGGQPQHF. V and J are TRBV6-2 or TRBV6-3 and TRBJ1-5; 9 bases fit TRBD1. The V gene's germline CDR1 is MNHEY and CDR2 SVGEGT. This CDR3 has 15 amino acids. V shed 4 bases and J 6 bases; nucleotides not matched to a gene: 7.

The chain has TRBV12-3 or TRBV12-4 and TRBJ2-5; 9 positions match TRBD1. Germline trimming cut 5 bases from V and 9 bases from J; bases unmatched to any gene: 7. The CDR3 is 13 residues long. For the CDR3, the DNA is TGTGCCAGCAGTCGAGACAGGGGGGTGCCCCAGTACTTC. Residues: CASSRDRGVPQYF.

This clonotype has more than one count but fewer than ten. This chain uses TRBV11-2 with TRBJ2-7; D might be TRBD1 (5 bases). Per the germline V gene, CDR1 is SGHAT and CDR2 is FQNNGV. The CDR3 length is 13 residues. Trimming took off 5 bases at V and 2 bases at J, with 10 bases between the two ends. CDR3 coding DNA: TGTGCCAGCAGCAAACAACAGGCCTACGAGCAGTACTTC. Translated, it gives CASSKQQAYEQYF.